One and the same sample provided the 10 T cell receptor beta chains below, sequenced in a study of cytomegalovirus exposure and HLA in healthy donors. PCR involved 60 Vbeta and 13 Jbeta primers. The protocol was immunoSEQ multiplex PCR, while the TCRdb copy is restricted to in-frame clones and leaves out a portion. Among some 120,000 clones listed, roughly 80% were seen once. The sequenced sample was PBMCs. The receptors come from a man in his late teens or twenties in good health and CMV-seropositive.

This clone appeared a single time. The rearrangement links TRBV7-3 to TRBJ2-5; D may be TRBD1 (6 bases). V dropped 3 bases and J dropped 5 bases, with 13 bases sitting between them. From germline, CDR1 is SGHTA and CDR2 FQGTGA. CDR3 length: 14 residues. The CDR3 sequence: CASSLEQGWETQYF. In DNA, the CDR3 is TGTGCCAGCAGCTTGGAACAGGGTTGGGAGACCCAGTACTTC. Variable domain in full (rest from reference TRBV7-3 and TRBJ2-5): GAGVSQTPSNKVTEKGKYVELRCDPISGHTALYWYRQSLGQGPEFLIYFQGTGAADDSGLPNDRFFAVRPEGSVSTLKIQRTERGDSAVYLCASSLEQGWETQYFGPGTRLLVL.

The CDR3 DNA is TGCAGCGCGCGACAGGGGGAAACTGAAGCTTTCTTT. Its translation is CSARQGETEAFF. The rearrangement uses TRBV29-1 and TRBJ1-1; 9 positions match TRBD1. Germline CDR1 SQVTM, CDR2 ANQGSEA. The CDR3 is 12 amino acids. The V gene end was trimmed by 7 bases and the J gene end by 5 bases; junction bases not matched to a gene: 5. Complete variable domain (other parts from reference TRBV29-1 and TRBJ1-1): SAVISQKPSRDICQRGTSLTIQCQVDSQVTMMFWYRQQPGQSLTLIATANQGSEATYESGFVIDKFPISRPNLTFSTLTVSNMSPEDSSIYLCSARQGETEAFFGQGTRLTVV.

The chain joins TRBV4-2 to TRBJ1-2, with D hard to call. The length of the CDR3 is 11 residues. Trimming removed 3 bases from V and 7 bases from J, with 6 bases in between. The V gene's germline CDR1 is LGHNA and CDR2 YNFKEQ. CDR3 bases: TGTGCCAGCAGCCAGTCATTTGGCTACACCTTC. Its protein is CASSQSFGYTF.

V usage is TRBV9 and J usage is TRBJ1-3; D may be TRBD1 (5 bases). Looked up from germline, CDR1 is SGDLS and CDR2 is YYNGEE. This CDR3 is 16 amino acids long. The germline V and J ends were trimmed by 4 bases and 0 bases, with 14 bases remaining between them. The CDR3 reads CASSPGRGYSGNTIYF. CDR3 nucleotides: TGTGCCAGCAGCCCAGGGCGTGGTTACTCTGGAAACACCATATATTTT. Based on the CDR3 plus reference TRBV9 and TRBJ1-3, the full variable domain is DSGVTQTPKHLITATGQRVTLRCSPRSGDLSVYWYQQSLDQGLQFLIQYYNGEERAKGNILERFSAQQFPDLHSELNLSSLELGDSALYFCASSPGRGYSGNTIYFGEGSWLTVV.

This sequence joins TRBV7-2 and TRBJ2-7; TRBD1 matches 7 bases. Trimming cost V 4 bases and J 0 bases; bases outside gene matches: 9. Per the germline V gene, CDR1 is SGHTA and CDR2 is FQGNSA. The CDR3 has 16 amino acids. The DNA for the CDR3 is TGTGCCAGCAGCTCAGCCTGGGGACAGCACTCCTACGAGCAGTACTTC. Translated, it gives CASSSAWGQHSYEQYF.

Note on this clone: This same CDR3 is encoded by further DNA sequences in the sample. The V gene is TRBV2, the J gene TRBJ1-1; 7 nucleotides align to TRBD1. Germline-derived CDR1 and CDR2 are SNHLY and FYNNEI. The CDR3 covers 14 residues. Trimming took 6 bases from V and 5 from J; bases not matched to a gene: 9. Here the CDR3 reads CASSKTGPGTEAFF. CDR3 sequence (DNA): TGTGCCAGCAGCAAGACAGGGCCAGGGACTGAAGCTTTCTTT.

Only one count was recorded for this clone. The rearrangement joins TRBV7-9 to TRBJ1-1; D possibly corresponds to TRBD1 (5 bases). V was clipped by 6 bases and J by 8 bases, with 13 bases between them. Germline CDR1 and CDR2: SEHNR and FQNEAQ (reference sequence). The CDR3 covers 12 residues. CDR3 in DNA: TGTGCCAGCAGTCCCGGACAACTGGAAGCTTTCTTT. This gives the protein CASSPGQLEAFF.

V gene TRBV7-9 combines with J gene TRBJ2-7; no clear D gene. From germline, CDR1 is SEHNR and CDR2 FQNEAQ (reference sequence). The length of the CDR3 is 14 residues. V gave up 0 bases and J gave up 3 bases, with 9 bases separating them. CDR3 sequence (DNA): TGTGCCAGCAGCTTAGCACTATCTGGCTACGAGCAGTACTTC. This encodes CASSLALSGYEQYF.

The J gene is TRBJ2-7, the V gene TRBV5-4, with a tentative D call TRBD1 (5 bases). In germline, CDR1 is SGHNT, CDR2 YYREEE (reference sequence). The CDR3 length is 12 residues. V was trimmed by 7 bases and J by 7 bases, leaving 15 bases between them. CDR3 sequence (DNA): TGTGCCAGCGGAAAGGGGCACGGGGAGCAGTACTTC. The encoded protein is CASGKGHGEQYF.

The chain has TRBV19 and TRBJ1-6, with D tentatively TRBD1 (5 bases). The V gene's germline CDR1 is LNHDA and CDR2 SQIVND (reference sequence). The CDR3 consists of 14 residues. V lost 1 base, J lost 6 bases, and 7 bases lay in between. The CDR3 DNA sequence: TGTGCCAGTAGTATAGCGGACACTAATTCACCCCTCCACTTT. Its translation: CASSIADTNSPLHF. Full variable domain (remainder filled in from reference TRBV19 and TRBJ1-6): DGGITQSPKYLFRKEGQNVTLSCEQNLNHDAMYWYRQDPGQGLRLIYYSQIVNDFQKGDIAEGYSVSREKKESFPLTVTSAQKNPTAFYLCASSIADTNSPLHFGNGTRLTVT.